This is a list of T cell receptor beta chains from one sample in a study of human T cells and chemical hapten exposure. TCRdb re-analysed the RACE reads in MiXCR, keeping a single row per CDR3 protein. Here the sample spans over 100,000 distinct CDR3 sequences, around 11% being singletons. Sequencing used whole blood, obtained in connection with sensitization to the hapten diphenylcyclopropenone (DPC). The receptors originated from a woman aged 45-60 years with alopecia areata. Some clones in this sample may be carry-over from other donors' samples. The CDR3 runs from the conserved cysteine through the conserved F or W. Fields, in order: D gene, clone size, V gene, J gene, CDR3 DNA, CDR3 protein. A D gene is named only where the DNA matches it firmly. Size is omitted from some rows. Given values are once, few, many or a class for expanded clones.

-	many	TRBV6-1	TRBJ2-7	TGTGCCAGCAGTGCCTCCGGGACAACCTACGAGCAGTACTTC	CASSASGTTYEQYF
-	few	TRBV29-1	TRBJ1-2	TGCAGCGTTCCAAAAAAGGGGTTTGAGAGCTATGGCTACACCTTC	CSVPKKGFESYGYTF
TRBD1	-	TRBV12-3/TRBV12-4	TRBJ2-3	TGTGCCAGCAGCCCCCAGGGGGAAAAGCAGTATTTT	CASSPQGEKQYF
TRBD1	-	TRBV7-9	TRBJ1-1	TGTGCCAGCAGCTTAGTCCAGGGGGCGGCCGAAGCTTTCTTT	CASSLVQGAAEAFF
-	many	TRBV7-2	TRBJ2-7	TGTGCCAGCAGCCCACAGGGTCGAGAGCAGTACTTC	CASSPQGREQYF
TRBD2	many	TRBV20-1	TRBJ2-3	TGCAGTGCTAGGGGACTAGCGGGGGGCACAGATACGCAGTATTTT	CSARGLAGGTDTQYF
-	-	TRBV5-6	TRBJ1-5	TGTGCCAGCAGCTTGGGGCAGGGGTATCAGCCCCAGCATTTT	CASSLGQGYQPQHF
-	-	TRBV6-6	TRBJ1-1	TGTGCCAGCAAAAGGGATTCCACTGAAGCTTTCTTT	CASKRDSTEAFF
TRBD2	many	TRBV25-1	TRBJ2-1	TGTGCCAGCGAACCGGGACTAGCGGGAGTCTCCTACAATGAGCAGTTCTTC	CASEPGLAGVSYNEQFF
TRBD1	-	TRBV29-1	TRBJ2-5	TGCAGCGTTGATTGGGACAGGGAAGAGACCCAGTACTTC	CSVDWDREETQYF
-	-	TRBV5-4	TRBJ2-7	TGTGCCAGCAGCCGCAATCACGAGCAGTACTTC	CASSRNHEQYF
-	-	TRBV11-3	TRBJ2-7	TGTGCCAGCAGCTTATGGCCGGCGGGGGAGCAGTACTTC	CASSLWPAGEQYF
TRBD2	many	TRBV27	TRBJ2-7	TGTGCCACCGGGGGGACTAGCGGGATCGAGCAGTACTTC	CATGGTSGIEQYF
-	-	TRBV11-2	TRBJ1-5	TGTGCCAGCAGCTTAGAGGCCAATCAGCCCCAGCATTTT	CASSLEANQPQHF
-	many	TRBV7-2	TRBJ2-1	TGTGCCAGCAGCCCCAAAGGGGGTCGTTACAATGAGCAGTTCTTC	CASSPKGGRYNEQFF
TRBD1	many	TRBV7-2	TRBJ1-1	TGTGCCAGCGCCTCCAGACAGGGAGGACGGGCTTTCTTT	CASASRQGGRAFF
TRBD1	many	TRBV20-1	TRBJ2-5	TGCAGTGCTGTACAGGGGCCCGGAGAGACCCAGTACTTC	CSAVQGPGETQYF
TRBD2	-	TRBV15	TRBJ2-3	TGTGCCACCAGCACCGGCGCTAGCGGGAGAAGAGATACGCAGTATTTT	CATSTGASGRRDTQYF
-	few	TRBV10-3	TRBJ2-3	TGTGCCATCAGTGACACAGAAAGCACAGATACGCAGTATTTT	CAISDTESTDTQYF
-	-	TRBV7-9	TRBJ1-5	TGTGCCAGCAGCTCGGACATGAGCAATCAGCCCCAGCATTTT	CASSSDMSNQPQHF
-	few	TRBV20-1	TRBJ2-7	TGCAGTGCTAGAGATTTTGCGAACTCCTACGAGCAGTACTTC	CSARDFANSYEQYF
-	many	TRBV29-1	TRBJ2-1	TGCAGCGTTGCACCACCCTGGGAGCAGTTCTTC	CSVAPPWEQFF
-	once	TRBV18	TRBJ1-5	TGTGCCAGCTCGCTGGGGGGTTCAGGGCCCCAGCATTTT	CASSLGGSGPQHF
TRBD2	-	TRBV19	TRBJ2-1	TGTGCCAGTAGTATAGCTAGCGGAGGCTACAATGAGCAGTTCTTC	CASSIASGGYNEQFF
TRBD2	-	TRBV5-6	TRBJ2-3	TGTGCCAGCAGCAAGCGGGGCCCCAGCACAGATACGCAGTATTTT	CASSKRGPSTDTQYF
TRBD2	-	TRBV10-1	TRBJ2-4	TGCGCCAGCAGTGAGTCGGGGCTAGCGGTAGCCAAAAACATTCAGTACTTC	CASSESGLAVAKNIQYF